Sequencing of this T cell receptor beta chain was carried out in a study of T cells after yellow fever vaccination. Study-wide findings and caveats: Most primary-vaccination clones recurred post-booster (around 95% CD4, around 90% CD8). Some clonotypes were seen in both the CD4 and the CD8 compartments. These made up a small share and likely arose from convergent recombination. Abundant bulk-derived clonotypes could contaminate FACS-sorted repertoires.

5'RACE template switching generated TCR cDNA, adding a universal primer site and UMIs. TCRdb ran MiXCR on the 5' RACE reads and lists one entry per CDR3 protein. The sample includes 100,000 to 150,000 distinct CDR3 sequences, 12% to 15% of them seen just once. Comment on this clonotype: The antigen remains unidentified.

There are 17 residues in the CDR3. Trimming at V came to 6 bases and at J to 7 bases, leaving 16 bases not matched to a gene. From germline, CDR1 is SQVTM and CDR2 ANQGSEA. The sequence was collected from a man younger than 35 who received the YFV17D yellow fever vaccine. The source was CD8+ T cells sorted from PBMCs, collected 5 days after the yellow fever booster vaccination. This chain uses TRBV29-1 with TRBJ2-1; TRBD2 matches at 12 bases. Written as DNA, the CDR3 is TGCAGCGTCGATTCGGAAGGACTAGCGGGGAGTGGTAATGAGCAGTTCTTC. Its protein is CSVDSEGLAGSGNEQFF.